These 14 T cell receptor beta chains were sequenced from one sample in a study of regulatory T cells in long-lasting Graves disease. Time point meaning: newly diagnosed GD, antithyroid drugs for less than 3 months. Isolated PBMC RNA provided the starting material for the TCR library. Arm-PCR of CDR3 regions and iRepertoire HTBI primers were used to build TCR beta libraries. TCRdb passed the multiplex PCR reads through MiXCR, listing each CDR3 protein once. The sample lists hundreds of thousands of distinct CDR3 sequences; around an eighth were seen once. The sample was also linked to a second study, of T cells in Graves' hyperthyroidism and ophthalmopathy.

The sequencing here drew on peripheral blood mononuclear cells (PBMCs), taken at new diagnosis, from a patient treated with antithyroid drugs. The receptors were sampled from a man aged 25-40 years with Graves disease.

V and J are TRBV2 and TRBJ2-1; 10 positions match TRBD2. CDR1 SNHLY and CDR2 FYNNEI come from the germline V gene. With V trimmed by 6 bases and J by 13 bases, 9 bases remained unmatched. The CDR3 totals 13 residues. CDR3 residues: CASSRDSGRAQFF. In nucleotides, the CDR3 is TGTGCCAGCAGCCGGGACAGCGGGAGGGCACAGTTCTTC. Drawing the rest from reference TRBV2 and TRBJ2-1, the complete variable domain is EPEVTQTPSHQVTQMGQEVILRCVPISNHLYFYWYRQILGQKVEFLVSFYNNEISEKSEIFDDQFSVERPDGSNFTLKIRSTKLEDSAMYFCASSRDSGRAQFFGPGTRLTVL.

In this sample, this clonotype turned up many times. The V gene is TRBV2, the J gene TRBJ2-7; D unclear. V was clipped by 7 bases and J by 5 bases, with 6 bases between them. The length of the CDR3 is 10 residues. Looked up from germline, CDR1 is SNHLY and CDR2 is FYNNEI. CDR3 coding DNA: TGTGCCAGCAACCCTAACGAGCAGTACTTC. Translating it yields CASNPNEQYF. Full variable domain (remainder filled in from reference TRBV2 and TRBJ2-7): EPEVTQTPSHQVTQMGQEVILRCVPISNHLYFYWYRQILGQKVEFLVSFYNNEISEKSEIFDDQFSVERPDGSNFTLKIRSTKLEDSAMYFCASNPNEQYFGPGTRLTVT.

This clonotype was seen repeatedly, ten times or more. The rearrangement joins TRBV27 to TRBJ2-7; 13 nucleotides line up with TRBD2. V gave up 4 bases and J gave up 0 bases; unmatched junction bases: 6. Germline V gene lookup returns CDR1 MNHEY and CDR2 SMNVEV (reference sequence). The CDR3 spans 17 residues. The CDR3 protein is CASSSEGLAGPSYEQYF. In DNA form, the CDR3 reads TGTGCCAGCAGTTCAGAGGGACTAGCGGGACCCTCCTACGAGCAGTACTTC.

This clonotype has only a few counts. The chain links TRBV12-3 or TRBV12-4 to TRBJ2-1; TRBD1 or TRBD2 may be the D gene (7 bases each). This CDR3 is 13 amino acids long. Trimming left V 7 bases short and J 8 bases short, with 15 bases between. As DNA, the CDR3 is TGTGCCAGCACCCTGACAGGGAGGGATGAGCAGTTCTTC. This gives the protein CASTLTGRDEQFF.

This clonotype has a count of ten or more. The CDR3 DNA reads TGCGCCAGCAGCTCGACATCTACAGGGTATGGCTACACCTTC. Translating gives CASSSTSTGYGYTF. The chain combines TRBV5-1 with TRBJ1-2; a weak D match, TRBD1 (6 bases). The CDR3 extends over 14 amino acids. Between the trimmed V and J ends, which lost 3 bases and 5 bases, there was a span of 14 bases. Germline V gives CDR1 SGHRS, CDR2 YFSETQ.

Turning to this clonotype: This sequence may be a read error, since a much larger clone differs from it by one base. As the CDR3 is not closed by the conserved phenylalanine or tryptophan, this likely results from a read error. The J gene is TRBJ2-7, the V gene TRBV6-5; the match to TRBD2 covers 12 bases. The CDR3 has 16 residues. CDR1 and CDR2 (germline): MNHEY, SVGAGI. With V trimmed by 5 bases and J by 0 bases, 5 bases remained unmatched. This CDR3 is CASSLTSGSSSYEQYL. In DNA form, the CDR3 reads TGTGCCAGCAGTCTGACTAGCGGGAGTTCCTCCTACGAGCAGTACCTC.

This clonotype was recorded many times. The chain couples TRBV29-1 to TRBJ2-5; D remains ambiguous. The V and J ends lost 5 bases and 5 bases respectively, with 6 bases between them. The CDR3 sequence is 10 residues long. The germline CDR1 and CDR2 sequences are SQVTM and ANQGSEA. This CDR3 is CSVMMETQYF. In nucleotides, the CDR3 is TGCAGCGTTATGATGGAGACCCAGTACTTC.

This clonotype has a count of ten or more. CDR3 sequence: CASNVARLREQFF. Written as DNA, the CDR3 is TGTGCCAGCAACGTAGCCCGCCTCAGGGAGCAGTTCTTC. The chain carries TRBV11-2 and TRBJ2-1, with D unclear. V was pared by 7 bases and J by 10 bases, with 17 bases between. Germline V gene sequence: CDR1 SGHAT, CDR2 FQNNGV. This CDR3 has 13 residues.

The gene calls are TRBV27 and TRBJ2-6; D is perhaps TRBD1 (6 bases). The ends were cut back, 6 bases at V and 1 base at J, with 10 bases in the middle. CDR3 size: 15 residues. The germline V gene encodes CDR1 MNHEY and CDR2 SMNVEV (reference sequence). This CDR3 reads CASRVGQSGANVLTF. DNA of the CDR3: TGTGCCAGCAGGGTCGGACAGTCTGGGGCCAACGTCCTGACTTTC.

This clonotype was seen repeatedly, ten times or more. The chain joins TRBV29-1 to TRBJ1-2; 9 positions agree with TRBD1. The V gene's germline CDR1 is SQVTM and CDR2 ANQGSEA. This CDR3 contains 14 residues. With 6 bases clipped from V and 4 bases from J, the junction kept 9 bases outside the gene matches. The CDR3 protein is CSVPQGAASYGYTF. Here the CDR3 DNA reads TGCAGCGTACCACAGGGGGCGGCTAGCTATGGCTACACCTTC.

Many counts were recorded for this clonotype. V usage is TRBV12-3 or TRBV12-4 and J usage is TRBJ2-3, with TRBD2 identical over 8 bases. The CDR3 is 15 residues long. After removal of 4 bases from V and 0 bases from J, the junction contained 3 bases not matched to a gene. As DNA, the CDR3 is TGTGCCAGCAGTTCCCGACTAGCGAGCACAGATACGCAGTATTTT. Residues: CASSSRLASTDTQYF.

The CDR3 loop reads CASSLYNNEQFF. The CDR3 DNA follows: TGTGCCAGCAGCTTATACAACAATGAGCAGTTCTTC. J is TRBJ2-1 and V is TRBV7-6, with D unclear. The CDR3 sequence is 12 residues long. V was shortened by 2 bases and J by 5 bases, with 4 bases between the two germline ends. From germline, CDR1 is SGHVS and CDR2 FNYEAQ.

This clonotype was found many times. The rearrangement uses TRBV6-1 and TRBJ2-2; 10 positions agree with TRBD2. After removal of 6 bases from V and 4 bases from J, the junction contained 17 bases not matched to a gene. Germline CDR1 is MNHNS and CDR2 is SASEGT. CDR3 length equals 19 residues. As DNA, the CDR3 is TGTGCCAGCAGCCCTTTGGGTCTAGCGGGAGTCCCAGTCACCGGGGAGCTGTTTTTT. It specifies CASSPLGLAGVPVTGELFF.

This clonotype came up once. V usage is TRBV6-1 and J usage is TRBJ2-2; D is unresolved. V gave up 9 bases and J gave up 1 base, with 12 bases separating them. CDR3 length: 14 residues. CDR1 is MNHNS, CDR2 SASEGT, per germline. The CDR3 loop is CARKSQLNTGELFF. In nucleotides, the CDR3 is TGTGCCAGAAAGTCACAGTTGAACACCGGGGAGCTGTTTTTT.